The rows below give T cell receptor beta chains drawn from one sample of a study of early T cells in non-severe SARS-CoV-2 infection. TCRdb redid the calling of the 5' RACE reads with MiXCR, one entry per CDR3 protein. The sample lists tens of thousands of distinct CDR3 sequences; around 13% were seen once. The specimen was whole blood. These receptors all come from an adult who was a healthcare worker with PCR-confirmed SARS-CoV-2 infection or an uninfected control (not recorded which). The CDR3 runs from the conserved cysteine through the conserved F or W. The D gene is left open where the match is weak. Some rows have no size entry. The others give once, few or many, or a class for an expanded clone.

CDR3nt	CDR3aa	j_gene	v_gene	len	abundance	d_gene
TGTGCCACCAGTGATGGGCCATCAAAACAAGAGACCCAGTACTTC	CATSDGPSKQETQYF	TRBJ2-5	TRBV24-1	15	.	.
TGTGCCAGACAGGGGGGTGGCTATGGCTACACCTTC	CARQGGGYGYTF	TRBJ1-2	TRBV6-4	12	many	TRBD1
TGCAGCGTGGAGCTAGCGGGTTACAATGAGCAGTTCTTC	CSVELAGYNEQFF	TRBJ2-1	TRBV29-1	13	large	TRBD2
TGTGCCAGCAGCTCCGGACAGGGGGCCGGCAATGAGCAGTTCTTC	CASSSGQGAGNEQFF	TRBJ2-1	TRBV7-2	15	.	TRBD1
TGTGCCAGCAGCCGATATACCGGGACACCGACCTACGAGCAGTACTTC	CASSRYTGTPTYEQYF	TRBJ2-7	TRBV5-6	16	medium-sized	.
TGTGCCAGCAGCCAAGATTGGTTGGGAGAGACCCAGTACTTC	CASSQDWLGETQYF	TRBJ2-5	TRBV3-1	14	few	.
TGTGCCAGCATCAACCTCGGACAGAAATACAATGAGCAGTTCTTC	CASINLGQKYNEQFF	TRBJ2-1	TRBV6-2/TRBV6-3	15	.	.
TGCAGCGTTGAGTCAGACACAGATACGCAGTATTTT	CSVESDTDTQYF	TRBJ2-3	TRBV29-1	12	.	.
TGCGCCAGCAGCCAAGGATGGGCGCTGAACTATGGCTACACCTTC	CASSQGWALNYGYTF	TRBJ1-2	TRBV4-1	15	few	.
TGTGCCAGCAGCCGGAACGGACAGGGGCCAGAGACCCAGTACTTC	CASSRNGQGPETQYF	TRBJ2-5	TRBV7-6	15	few	TRBD1
TGTGCCAGCAGCTTTGGACAAGCTAACTCCTACGAGCAGTACTTC	CASSFGQANSYEQYF	TRBJ2-7	TRBV7-2	15	.	.
TGTGCCAGCCGGACGCGGGGGTGGCCCAATCAGCCCCAGCATTTT	CASRTRGWPNQPQHF	TRBJ1-5	TRBV2	15	.	.
TGTGCCAGTAGTATACAGGGTTGGCAGCCCCAGCATTTT	CASSIQGWQPQHF	TRBJ1-5	TRBV19	13	.	.
TGTGCCAGCACACCACCCCGAGGGCAGAACACTGAAGCTTTCTTT	CASTPPRGQNTEAFF	TRBJ1-1	TRBV18	15	.	.
TGTGCCAGCAGCCGTTCCTTAGGCGGGGCTAACTATGGCTACACCTTC	CASSRSLGGANYGYTF	TRBJ1-2	TRBV5-5	16	.	.
TGTGCCAGCAGCTTACACAGGGGAAGTGGCTACACCTTC	CASSLHRGSGYTF	TRBJ1-2	TRBV11-2	13	few	TRBD1
TGTGCCAGCAGCCCTAGGGGGACCCTAATGGCCACCGGGGAGCTGTTTTTT	CASSPRGTLMATGELFF	TRBJ2-2	TRBV11-2	17	.	.
TGTGCCAGCAGCCGCGAGATAGCGGACACCGGGGAGCTGTTTTTT	CASSREIADTGELFF	TRBJ2-2	TRBV7-6	15	.	.
TGTGCCAGCCGTCCACAGGGGTACACTGAAGCTTTCTTT	CASRPQGYTEAFF	TRBJ1-1	TRBV11-1	13	few	TRBD1
TGTGCCAGCAGTGCCCTCGGGGAGCAGTACTTC	CASSALGEQYF	TRBJ2-7	TRBV25-1	11	.	.
TGTGCCAGTAGTATAGACAGGTATAGCAATCAGCCCCAGCATTTT	CASSIDRYSNQPQHF	TRBJ1-5	TRBV19	15	many	.
TGTGCCAGCAGTCTAAACGAGAACACTGAAGCTTTCTTT	CASSLNENTEAFF	TRBJ1-1	TRBV6-4	13	many	.
TGTGCCAGCAGGCTAGCGGCTGGGGGGACCCAGTACTTC	CASRLAAGGTQYF	TRBJ2-5	TRBV14	13	few	TRBD2
TGTGCCAGCAGCGTAGACCCACACAGGGCAAACACCATATATTTT	CASSVDPHRANTIYF	TRBJ1-3	TRBV9	15	.	.
TGTGCCAGCAGTTTAACGGACTTCGCAGAGGCCCAGTACTTC	CASSLTDFAEAQYF	TRBJ2-5	TRBV12-3/TRBV12-4	14	.	.
TGTGCCAGCAGTGTGCCAGGGGCTGGGGCCAACGTCCTGACTTTC	CASSVPGAGANVLTF	TRBJ2-6	TRBV6-1	15	.	.
TGTGCCAGCAGCTTAATGGGCGGGAGGCACACAGATACGCAGTATTTT	CASSLMGGRHTDTQYF	TRBJ2-3	TRBV7-9	16	many	TRBD2
TGCGCCAGCAGCCCCGACAGACACTCTGGAAACACCATATATTTT	CASSPDRHSGNTIYF	TRBJ1-3	TRBV4-3	15	few	.
TGCAGTGCTAGAGAGGGTAGCGGGCTAAGGGATACGCAGTATTTT	CSAREGSGLRDTQYF	TRBJ2-3	TRBV20-1	15	.	TRBD2
TGTGCCATCGCGGGGACTAGCGATGAGTACTACACAGATACGCAGTATTTT	CAIAGTSDEYYTDTQYF	TRBJ2-3	TRBV10-3	17	.	TRBD2
TGCGCCAGCAGTCAAGCACACGGGCCTGAAGCTTTCTTT	CASSQAHGPEAFF	TRBJ1-1	TRBV4-1	13	.	.
TGTGCCAGCAGTCAGGACAGAAGCAATCAGCCCCAGCATTTT	CASSQDRSNQPQHF	TRBJ1-5	TRBV11-2	14	many	.
TGTGCCAGCAGTTACGAGGCAGGAGGGAACACTGAAGCTTTCTTT	CASSYEAGGNTEAFF	TRBJ1-1	TRBV6-6	15	few	.
TGTGCCAGCAGGAGGACAGGGGGGGCACCCCTCCACTTT	CASRRTGGAPLHF	TRBJ1-6	TRBV6-5	13	.	TRBD1
TGTGCCAGCAGCGGACGACAGGGAAACACTGAAGCTTTCTTT	CASSGRQGNTEAFF	TRBJ1-1	TRBV9	14	.	TRBD1
TGCAGTGCTAGAGCTAGGGCAGATACGCAGTATTTT	CSARARADTQYF	TRBJ2-3	TRBV20-1	12	few	.
TGCGCCAGCAGCTGGGCTACAGGGGGCTTAACAGATACGCAGTATTTT	CASSWATGGLTDTQYF	TRBJ2-3	TRBV5-1	16	many	TRBD1
TGTGCCAGCAGCGTAGATGGGGACAGCTACGAGCAGTACTTC	CASSVDGDSYEQYF	TRBJ2-7	TRBV9	14	many	TRBD1
TGTGCCAGCAGTTCCCCACCATACGGATCATCACCCCTCCACTTT	CASSSPPYGSSPLHF	TRBJ1-6	TRBV6-2/TRBV6-3	15	.	.
TGTGCCAGCAGTGATTTCGGTCAGCCCCAGCATTTT	CASSDFGQPQHF	TRBJ1-5	TRBV6-1	12	.	.
TGTGCCAGCAGCCGCTGGGACAGGGGGGGTGAGCAGTTCTTC	CASSRWDRGGEQFF	TRBJ2-1	TRBV5-6	14	.	TRBD1
TGTGCCAGCAGCCTACGTATGACAGCAGAGACCCAGTACTTC	CASSLRMTAETQYF	TRBJ2-5	TRBV11-2	14	few	.
TGTGCCAGCAGCTCGGAACAGTTTCGTGAGCAGTACTTC	CASSSEQFREQYF	TRBJ2-7	TRBV7-9	13	.	.
TGCAGTGCCCAGCCGGCTAGCGGGGGTCGGTTAGATACGCAGTATTTT	CSAQPASGGRLDTQYF	TRBJ2-3	TRBV20-1	16	few	TRBD2
TGTGCCAGCAGTTTTTCGTCCGGAACGCAGTATTTT	CASSFSSGTQYF	TRBJ2-3	TRBV27	12	few	.
TGTGCCAGCAGCAAACTCCTAGCGGGACAAGAGACCCAGTACTTC	CASSKLLAGQETQYF	TRBJ2-5	TRBV14	15	many	TRBD2
TGTGCCAGTAAAGAAGGGACCTATGGCTACACCTTC	CASKEGTYGYTF	TRBJ1-2	TRBV28	12	.	.
TGTGCCAGCGCCACAGGGGGCACCTACGAGCAGTACTTC	CASATGGTYEQYF	TRBJ2-7	TRBV5-6	13	few	TRBD1
TGTGCCAGCAGCCAAGAAACCCACCGGACTGAAGCTTTCTTT	CASSQETHRTEAFF	TRBJ1-1	TRBV14	14	.	.
TGCAGCGCCAAGACAGGGAGAGACACTGAAGCTTTCTTT	CSAKTGRDTEAFF	TRBJ1-1	TRBV29-1	13	.	TRBD1
TGTGCCAGCAGTGCCCACCCGGGACTAGCGGGGGACACAGATACGCAGTATTTT	CASSAHPGLAGDTDTQYF	TRBJ2-3	TRBV6-5	18	.	TRBD2
TGCGCCAGCAGCCAAGATCTAACGGTTTATGGCTACACCTTC	CASSQDLTVYGYTF	TRBJ1-2	TRBV4-3	14	few	.
TGTGCCAGCAGCCAACGCGCCAGCTATGGCTACACCTTC	CASSQRASYGYTF	TRBJ1-2	TRBV7-8	13	once	.
TGCGCCAGCTCATTCGGTGAGCAGTTCTTC	CASSFGEQFF	TRBJ2-1	TRBV10-2	10	many	.
TGTGCCAGCAGCCAAGTGAGGAAAAGCGGGGGAACCTACGAGCAGTACTTC	CASSQVRKSGGTYEQYF	TRBJ2-7	TRBV3-1	17	.	TRBD2
TGTGCCAGCAGGCAAGGACAGAAGGATTTCTTT	CASRQGQKDFF	TRBJ1-1	TRBV6-5	11	.	.
TGCAGCGTTGAAGGCGTGCCAGGGAGGTACAATGAGCAGTTCTTC	CSVEGVPGRYNEQFF	TRBJ2-1	TRBV29-1	15	many	.
TGTGCCACCCAGGGGGGGGCCGGGGAGCTGTTTTTT	CATQGGAGELFF	TRBJ2-2	TRBV6-2/TRBV6-3	12	many	.
TGTGCCAGTAGTATCTTGACAGGCTCTGAGGGCTACACCTTC	CASSILTGSEGYTF	TRBJ1-2	TRBV19	14	few	.